The sequence of this T cell receptor (beta chain) was determined in a study of blood T cells in healthy people across ages. This clonotype has just a few counts. Extraction of total RNA produced a minimum of 5 micrograms from each sample. It was with a sample-barcoded 5' primer and a J-beta primer mix that a second PCR of roughly 7 to 11 cycles was run. Each CDR3 protein gets one entry after TCRdb re-called the 5' RACE reads with MiXCR. The table shows 1.5 million to 2 million distinct CDR3 sequences, with roughly 43% occurring only once. Looked up from germline, CDR1 is KGHSH and CDR2 is LQKENI. The CDR3 is 14 amino acids. Trimming cost V 1 base and J 7 bases, with 11 bases left between them.

The chain recombines TRBV18 with TRBJ2-1; weak D call: TRBD2 (6 bases). Specimen: blood. The sequence derives from a human donor in good health. CDR3: CASSPQTRTNEQFF. CDR3 nucleotides: TGTGCCAGCTCACCACAGACTAGGACGAATGAGCAGTTCTTC.